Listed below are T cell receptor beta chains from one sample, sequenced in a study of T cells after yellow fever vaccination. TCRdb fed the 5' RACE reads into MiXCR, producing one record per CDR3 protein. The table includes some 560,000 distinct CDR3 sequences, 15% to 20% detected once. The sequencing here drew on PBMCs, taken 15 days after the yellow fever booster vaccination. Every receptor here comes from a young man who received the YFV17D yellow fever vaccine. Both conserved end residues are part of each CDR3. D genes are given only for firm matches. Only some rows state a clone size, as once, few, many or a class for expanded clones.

CASSLEPLAGSEGQYF,TGTGCCAGCAGCTTAGAACCCCTAGCGGGTTCGGAGGGGCAGTACTTC,few,TRBD2,TRBJ2-7,TRBV7-2
CASSFRDGRISYNEQFF,TGCGCCAGCAGCTTCCGGGACGGTCGGATCTCCTACAATGAGCAGTTCTTC,-,-,TRBJ2-1,TRBV5-1
CSASTLLARSYNEQFF,TGCAGTGCTAGCACCTTACTTGCCCGCTCCTACAATGAGCAGTTCTTC,-,-,TRBJ2-1,TRBV20-1
CSAKLGGTQYF,TGCAGTGCTAAGCTCGGGGGGACCCAGTACTTC,-,-,TRBJ2-5,TRBV20-1
CSVVLTSGIYEQYF,TGCAGCGTTGTCCTGACTAGCGGGATATACGAGCAGTACTTC,few,TRBD2,TRBJ2-7,TRBV29-1
CASSFILAGGSSYNEQFF,TGCGCCAGCAGCTTTATTCTAGCGGGGGGTAGCTCCTACAATGAGCAGTTCTTC,few,TRBD2,TRBJ2-1,TRBV5-1
CASSTAIQGQETQYF,TGTGCCAGCAGCACGGCCATCCAGGGGCAAGAGACCCAGTACTTC,few,-,TRBJ2-5,TRBV5-4
CASSQWLALGFEQYF,TGTGCCAGCAGCCAGTGGCTAGCCTTAGGATTCGAGCAGTACTTC,-,-,TRBJ2-7,TRBV3-1
CASSQERDYNTDTQYF,TGTGCCAGCAGCCAGGAAAGGGACTACAACACAGATACGCAGTATTTT,-,TRBD2,TRBJ2-3,TRBV14
CATLREDFPYNEQFF,TGTGCCACCTTGCGGGAGGATTTCCCCTACAATGAGCAGTTCTTC,-,TRBD2,TRBJ2-1,TRBV28
CASSIRGAATNTGELFF,TGTGCCAGCAGCATCCGGGGAGCGGCAACGAACACCGGGGAGCTGTTTTTT,-,-,TRBJ2-2,TRBV7-9
CASSVEPSGGIQYF,TGTGCCAGCAGCGTAGAACCGTCAGGAGGCATTCAGTACTTC,few,-,TRBJ2-4,TRBV9
CASSLARGRLASYEQYF,TGTGCCAGCAGCTTAGCCAGGGGGCGGCTAGCCTCCTACGAGCAGTACTTC,few,TRBD1,TRBJ2-7,TRBV7-8
CASSPPGIQETQYF,TGCGCCAGCAGCCCCCCGGGGATCCAAGAGACCCAGTACTTC,-,-,TRBJ2-5,TRBV5-1
CSASIRETQYF,TGCAGTGCTAGTATTCGAGAGACCCAGTACTTC,few,-,TRBJ2-5,TRBV20-1
CASGTQDSPLYGYTF,TGTGCCAGCGGAACGCAAGACAGTCCCTTATATGGCTACACCTTC,few,-,TRBJ1-2,TRBV27
CASSPASAYEQYF,TGTGCCAGCAGTCCCGCCTCGGCCTACGAGCAGTACTTC,-,-,TRBJ2-7,TRBV27
CASSLRGTPVPFF,TGTGCCAGCAGCTTGAGAGGGACCCCTGTCCCGTTCTTC,-,-,TRBJ2-1,TRBV5-4
CASSFGQGSEQYF,TGTGCCAGCAGCTTCGGACAGGGCTCCGAGCAGTACTTC,few,TRBD1,TRBJ2-7,TRBV7-8
CAISRSSYNEQFF,TGTGCCATCTCAAGGAGCTCCTACAATGAGCAGTTCTTC,-,-,TRBJ2-1,TRBV6-1
CASSSHYGANVLTF,TGTGCCAGCAGTTCCCACTACGGGGCCAACGTCCTGACTTTC,-,-,TRBJ2-6,TRBV6-5
CASSLDLGSARTDTQYF,TGTGCCAGCAGTTTAGACCTGGGTAGCGCCCGCACAGATACGCAGTATTTT,-,-,TRBJ2-3,TRBV12-3/TRBV12-4
CASSLYSGQRETQYF,TGTGCCAGCAGTTTATACTCGGGACAGAGGGAGACCCAGTACTTC,few,TRBD1,TRBJ2-5,TRBV12-3/TRBV12-4
CATRGGTGARTEAFF,TGTGCCACCAGAGGGGGGACGGGCGCGAGGACTGAAGCTTTCTTT,-,-,TRBJ1-1,TRBV24-1
CASSPSKPGGPLEQYF,TGTGCCAGCAGCCCCTCGAAACCAGGGGGACCTCTCGAGCAGTACTTC,-,TRBD1,TRBJ2-7,TRBV12-3/TRBV12-4
CATWDRDSPNFSGANVLTF,TGTGCCACCTGGGACAGGGACTCTCCTAATTTTTCTGGGGCCAACGTCCTGACTTTC,-,TRBD1,TRBJ2-6,TRBV10-3
CASSVGTGQGYNEQFF,TGTGCCAGCAGCGTAGGGACCGGACAGGGCTACAATGAGCAGTTCTTC,-,TRBD1,TRBJ2-1,TRBV9
CSVENPLGTTDTQYF,TGCAGCGTTGAAAATCCGTTGGGGACGACAGATACGCAGTATTTT,many,-,TRBJ2-3,TRBV29-1
CASSSLAVTDTQYF,TGTGCCAGCAGTTCACTAGCGGTCACAGATACGCAGTATTTT,-,TRBD2,TRBJ2-3,TRBV12-3/TRBV12-4
CASIEGGGYNEQFF,TGTGCCAGCATTGAAGGTGGAGGCTACAATGAGCAGTTCTTC,few,-,TRBJ2-1,TRBV6-1
CATSRSRDWQETQYF,TGTGCCACCAGCAGATCCCGGGACTGGCAAGAGACCCAGTACTTC,few,-,TRBJ2-5,TRBV15
CATSSAGTGGELFF,TGTGCCACCAGCAGTGCAGGGACAGGCGGGGAGCTGTTTTTT,-,TRBD1,TRBJ2-2,TRBV15
CASSPRVRDIKNIQYF,TGTGCCAGCAGCCCGAGGGTGCGGGACATCAAAAACATTCAGTACTTC,few,-,TRBJ2-4,TRBV7-2
CSVARTGGYEQYF,TGCAGCGTTGCCCGGACAGGGGGCTACGAGCAGTACTTC,few,TRBD1,TRBJ2-7,TRBV29-1
CASSSESYYQETQYF,TGTGCCAGCAGCTCCGAATCATACTACCAAGAGACCCAGTACTTC,-,-,TRBJ2-5,TRBV7-2
CASSLEEAASSYEQYF,TGTGCCAGCAGCCTAGAGGAAGCGGCGAGCTCCTACGAGCAGTACTTC,-,-,TRBJ2-7,TRBV6-2/TRBV6-3
CASSFQAGGAYEQYF,TGTGCCAGCAGCTTCCAAGCGGGAGGAGCCTACGAGCAGTACTTC,-,TRBD2,TRBJ2-7,TRBV7-3
CASSETGLGLSVYNEQFF,TGTGCCAGCAGTGAGACGGGGTTGGGCCTTTCCGTCTACAATGAGCAGTTCTTC,-,-,TRBJ2-1,TRBV6-1
CASIGQGYREQYF,TGTGCCAGCATCGGACAGGGTTACCGCGAGCAGTACTTC,few,TRBD1,TRBJ2-7,TRBV2
CASSFLSGAAYEQYF,TGTGCCAGCAGCTTTTTGTCGGGAGCAGCCTACGAGCAGTACTTC,-,-,TRBJ2-7,TRBV7-2
CSTHSETQYF,TGCAGCACCCACTCGGAGACCCAGTACTTC,few,-,TRBJ2-5,TRBV20-1
CASQGTLNYGYTF,TGTGCCTCCCAGGGTACGCTAAACTATGGCTACACCTTC,-,-,TRBJ1-2,TRBV6-6
CASSAGDYYSYNEQFF,TGTGCCAGCAGCGCGGGGGACTACTACTCCTACAATGAGCAGTTCTTC,few,TRBD2,TRBJ2-1,TRBV9
CASSSQQGARRFEQYF,TGTGCCAGCAGTTCCCAACAGGGGGCCCGGCGCTTCGAGCAGTACTTC,few,TRBD1,TRBJ2-7,TRBV6-5
CASSLKVGPPAIITHNEQFF,TGTGCCAGCAGTTTAAAGGTGGGGCCACCTGCGATAATCACCCACAATGAGCAGTTCTTC,-,-,TRBJ2-1,TRBV27
CASSLSPLAGGPSTDTQYF,TGTGCCAGCAGTTTATCCCCACTAGCGGGAGGGCCGAGCACAGATACGCAGTATTTT,-,TRBD2,TRBJ2-3,TRBV27
CASSPNIGYTF,TGTGCCAGCAGCCCAAACATCGGCTACACCTTC,medium-sized,-,TRBJ1-2,TRBV7-9
CSARPDRTQPQHF,TGCAGTGCAAGACCTGACCGCACTCAGCCCCAGCATTTT,-,-,TRBJ1-5,TRBV20-1
CASSFTGQNAYEQYF,TGTGCCAGCAGCTTTACCGGACAGAACGCCTACGAGCAGTACTTC,few,-,TRBJ2-7,TRBV5-6
CASSLWGLALGGEQYF,TGTGCCAGCAGCCTATGGGGACTAGCCCTGGGAGGAGAGCAGTACTTC,-,TRBD2,TRBJ2-7,TRBV7-2
CASSSDRVEKLFF,TGTGCCAGCTCATCGGACAGGGTCGAAAAACTGTTTTTT,-,TRBD1,TRBJ1-4,TRBV18
CASSSNPQQQLNTEAFF,TGTGCCAGCAGCTCTAATCCCCAGCAACAGCTGAACACTGAAGCTTTCTTT,-,-,TRBJ1-1,TRBV7-8
CASRLATTDTQYF,TGCGCCAGTCGACTAGCTACCACAGATACGCAGTATTTT,few,TRBD2,TRBJ2-3,TRBV5-1
CASSPDLGDEQFF,TGTGCCAGCAGCCCCGACTTGGGTGATGAGCAGTTCTTC,-,-,TRBJ2-1,TRBV11-3
CASEAGEGNEQFF,TGTGCCAGCGAAGCGGGAGAGGGCAATGAGCAGTTCTTC,-,-,TRBJ2-1,TRBV21-1